This T cell receptor (beta chain) was obtained from a study of blood T cell repertoires in COVID-19. Study overall: The analysed material was cDNA or gDNA that came from T cells, B-cell-depleted T cells, or PBMCs.

This clone was counted between two and nine times. Measured with immunoSEQ multiplex PCR; TCRdb has only the in-frame clones, and not every one. The top ten hold around 1% of the sample, which has approximately 350,000 clones, approximately 92% seen once. Germline-derived CDR1 and CDR2 are SQVTM and ANQGSEA. V lost 3 bases to trimming and J lost 7 bases; unmatched junction nucleotides: 4. The CDR3 length is 13 residues. The sequence was obtained from a man between 18 and 29 years old who had recovered from COVID-19. The V gene is TRBV29-1, the J gene TRBJ1-2; 11 bases map to TRBD1. The sample comprised PBMCs or T cells enriched from blood (not recorded which). CDR3 protein: CSVEGQGVIGYTF. In nucleotides, the CDR3 is TGCAGCGTTGAGGGACAGGGGGTGATTGGCTACACCTTC.